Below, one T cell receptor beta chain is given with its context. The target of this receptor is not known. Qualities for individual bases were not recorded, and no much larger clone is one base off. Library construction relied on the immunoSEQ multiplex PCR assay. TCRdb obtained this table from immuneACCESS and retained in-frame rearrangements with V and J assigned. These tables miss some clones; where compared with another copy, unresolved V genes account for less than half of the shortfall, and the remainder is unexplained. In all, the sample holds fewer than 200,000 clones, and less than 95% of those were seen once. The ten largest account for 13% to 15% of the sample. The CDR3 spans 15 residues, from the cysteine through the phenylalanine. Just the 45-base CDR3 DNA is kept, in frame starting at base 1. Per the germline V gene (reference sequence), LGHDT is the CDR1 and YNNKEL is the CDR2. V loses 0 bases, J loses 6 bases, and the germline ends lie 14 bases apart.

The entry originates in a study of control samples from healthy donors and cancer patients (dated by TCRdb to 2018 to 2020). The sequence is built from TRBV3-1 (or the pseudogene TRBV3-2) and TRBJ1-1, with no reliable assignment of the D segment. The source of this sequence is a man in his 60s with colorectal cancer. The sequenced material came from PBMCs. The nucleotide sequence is TGTGCCAGCAGCCAAGATTGGGAGGGCCGGGCTGAAGCTTTCTTT. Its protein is CASSQDWEGRAEAFF.